The 29 T cell receptor beta chains below all came from one sample that was sequenced in a study of OX40 agonist ivuxolimab in advanced cancers. Clones were sequenced by immunoSEQ multiplex PCR, and TCRdb holds only the in-frame ones, with some missing. The profile covers around 34,000 clones, with roughly 84% appearing a single time and roughly 15% taken by the ten largest. Source: CD4+ or CD8+ T cells sorted from blood, taken in a trial of the OX40 agonist ivuxolimab. The origin of the receptors is an adult with an advanced solid tumor such as melanoma, head and neck, liver or kidney cancer.

V is TRBV27 and J is TRBJ2-1; unclear D gene. CDR3 length: 15 residues. Per the germline V gene, CDR1 is MNHEY and CDR2 is SMNVEV (reference sequence). V was shortened by 3 bases and J by 7 bases, with 16 bases between the two germline ends. The chain's CDR3 is CASSFRALNNNEQFF. The CDR3 region has the DNA TGTGCCAGCAGTTTCCGGGCCCTAAACAATAATGAGCAGTTCTTC.

This clone was detected once. V and J are TRBV7-9 and TRBJ2-3, with 7 bases matching TRBD1. The CDR3 has 15 amino acids. Trimming removed 4 bases from V and 2 bases from J; junction bases left unmatched: 6. Germline assignment: CDR1 SEHNR and CDR2 FQNEAQ (reference sequence). CDR3 nucleotides: TGTGCCAGCAGCTCAGACAGGGTGGCCACAGATACGCAGTATTTT. Amino acid sequence: CASSSDRVATDTQYF.

This rearrangement joins TRBV6-5 to TRBJ2-5; D ambiguous. The CDR3 totals 12 residues. Germline lookup yields CDR1 MNHEY and CDR2 SVGAGI. Trimming stripped 2 bases from V and 2 bases from J, with 3 bases between. The DNA for the CDR3 is TGTGCCAGCAGTTACGGTCAAGAGACCCAGTACTTC. Its protein is CASSYGQETQYF.

On this clone: Other DNA sequences of this sample code for an identical CDR3. The chain has TRBV6-1 and TRBJ1-1, with 7 bases lining up with TRBD1. J was trimmed by 0 bases and V by 4 bases; bases with no gene match: 2. The CDR3 contains 14 residues. Germline V lookup: CDR1 MNHNS, CDR2 SASEGT. The CDR3 sequence is CASSVTGVNTEAFF. CDR3 nucleotides: TGTGCCAGCAGTGTTACAGGGGTGAACACTGAAGCTTTCTTT.

This chain joins TRBV5-1 and TRBJ2-5, with D unresolved. This CDR3 region has 13 residues. The V end was cut by 4 bases, the J end by 2 bases, with 9 bases between. The V gene's germline CDR1 is SGHRS and CDR2 YFSETQ. CDR3 loop: CASSLSFQETQYF. The CDR3 region has the DNA TGCGCCAGCAGCCTTTCCTTTCAAGAGACCCAGTACTTC.

The rearrangement links TRBV28 to TRBJ2-7; D not certain. The CDR3 has 15 residues. The germline V and J ends were trimmed by 6 bases and 0 bases, with 15 bases remaining between them. CDR1 MDHEN and CDR2 SYDVKM come from the germline V gene. CDR3 DNA sequence: TGTGCCAGCAGCACCGAAGGGCCCGCCTCCTACGAGCAGTACTTC. As protein: CASSTEGPASYEQYF.

This chain connects TRBV5-4 to TRBJ2-5, with 9 bases lining up with TRBD1. CDR1 SGHNT and CDR2 YYREEE come from the germline V gene (reference sequence). V lost 4 bases, J lost 5 bases, and 6 bases stayed unmatched. The length of the CDR3 is 14 residues. The CDR3 nucleotides are TGTGCCAGCAGCCCACGGGACAGGGTTGAGACCCAGTACTTC. Translated: CASSPRDRVETQYF.

The chain recombines TRBV6-1 with TRBJ2-1; D is possibly TRBD1 or TRBD2 (5 bases each). Trimming cost V 7 bases and J 0 bases, with 10 bases left between them. The CDR3 is made up of 14 amino acids. Germline V gene lookup returns CDR1 MNHNS and CDR2 SASEGT. CDR3 nucleotide sequence: TGTGCCAGCACCCGGGACGGCTCCTACAATGAGCAGTTCTTC. Its protein is CASTRDGSYNEQFF.

The rearrangement links TRBV6-6 to TRBJ2-7; TRBD1 might be the D (6 bases). The V end was cut by 6 bases, the J end by 10 bases, with 19 bases between. Germline V CDR1 and CDR2: MNHNY, SVGAGI (reference sequence). This CDR3 has 13 amino acids. The CDR3 DNA reads TGTGCCAGCAGGCCAAAAGGGGGATCGGTCCAGTACTTC. It is translated as CASRPKGGSVQYF.

This CDR3 reads CASSKAVAGANVLTF. CDR3 in DNA: TGTGCCAGCAGCAAGGCGGTGGCTGGGGCCAACGTCCTGACTTTC. The chain links TRBV9 to TRBJ2-6; D is unclear. The CDR3 covers 15 residues. The V and J ends lost 4 bases and 2 bases respectively, with 10 bases between them. Germline values: CDR1 SGDLS, CDR2 YYNGEE.

The chain has TRBV19 and TRBJ1-3; TRBD1 agrees at 8 bases. V shed 6 bases, J shed 0 bases, and the junction held 1 base outside the gene matches. This CDR3 region has 14 residues. Germline CDR1 reads LNHDA; CDR2 reads SQIVND (reference sequence). The CDR3 DNA reads TGTGCCAGTAGCGACAGGGGCTCTGGAAACACCATATATTTT. Amino acids: CASSDRGSGNTIYF.

CDR3 sequence (DNA): TGCGCCAGCAGCTTGGCCGGGACAAACTCCTACGAGCAGTACTTC. The encoded protein is CASSLAGTNSYEQYF. The chain carries TRBV5-1 and TRBJ2-7; a possible D gene is TRBD1 (6 bases). The CDR3 spans 15 residues. The germline V gene has CDR1 SGHRS and CDR2 YFSETQ. With 0 bases removed from V and 0 bases from J, the gap between germline ends came to 10 bases.

This clone was picked up one time. This rearrangement joins TRBV19 to TRBJ2-5; tentative D call: TRBD2 (5 bases). The germline V gene encodes CDR1 LNHDA and CDR2 SQIVND (reference sequence). Trimming took off 2 bases at V and 5 bases at J, with 15 bases between the two ends. The CDR3 loop spans 15 amino acids. The CDR3 DNA sequence: TGTGCCAGTAGTATAAGTCGGGGATCGGGTGAGACCCAGTACTTC. Protein product: CASSISRGSGETQYF.

J is TRBJ2-2 and V is TRBV27; 12 nucleotides align to TRBD2. Germline values: CDR1 MNHEY, CDR2 SMNVEV (reference sequence). Unmatched junction bases numbered 5, after V lost 5 bases and J lost 4 bases. The CDR3 totals 16 residues. CDR3 residues: CASSRTSGKGTGELFF. The CDR3 DNA is TGTGCCAGCAGTCGGACTAGCGGGAAGGGCACCGGGGAGCTGTTTTTT.

The rearrangement uses TRBV11-3 and TRBJ2-5; tentatively, D is TRBD1 (5 bases). Germline V gene lookup returns CDR1 SGHNT and CDR2 YENEEA. The length of the CDR3 is 16 residues. V dropped 8 bases and J dropped 3 bases, with 22 bases sitting between them. This chain's CDR3 is CASGVCRGACEETQYF. The CDR3 DNA reads TGTGCCAGCGGGGTCTGTAGGGGCGCGTGTGAAGAGACCCAGTACTTC.

This clone has more than one count but fewer than ten. The chain joins TRBV18 to TRBJ2-7, with 11 bases lining up with TRBD1. This CDR3 comprises 16 residues. Per the germline V gene, CDR1 is KGHSH and CDR2 is LQKENI. The V gene end was trimmed by 3 bases and the J gene end by 2 bases; junction bases not matched to a gene: 6. For the CDR3, the DNA is TGTGCCAGCTCACCGATGGACAGGGGGCGAACCTACGAGCAGTACTTC. Protein sequence: CASSPMDRGRTYEQYF.

This clone was seen only a few times. The chain combines TRBV5-4 with TRBJ1-2; maybe TRBD1 (6 bases). The CDR3 runs 16 residues. Germline V lookup: CDR1 SGHNT, CDR2 YYREEE (reference sequence). V was clipped by 4 bases and J by 1 base, with 17 bases between them. In DNA form, the CDR3 reads TGTGCCAGCAGCCGTGACAGGCGGGGGATTAACTATGGCTACACCTTC. Protein product: CASSRDRRGINYGYTF.

This chain uses TRBV5-1 with TRBJ2-1, with 13 bases identical to TRBD2. J gave up 9 bases and V 2 bases, and 5 bases lay outside the gene matches. Looked up from germline, CDR1 is SGHRS and CDR2 is YFSETQ. The CDR3 runs 15 residues. The CDR3 region has the DNA TGCGCCAGCAGCTTTACTAGCGGGGGGGCGGGTGAGCAGTTCTTC. Its protein is CASSFTSGGAGEQFF. Full variable domain (rest looked up from reference TRBV5-1 and TRBJ2-1): KAGVTQTPRYLIKTRGQQVTLSCSPISGHRSVSWYQQTPGQGLQFLFEYFSETQRNKGNFPGRFSGRQFSNSRSEMNVSTLELGDSALYLCASSFTSGGAGEQFFGPGTRLTVL.

The chain recombines TRBV9 with TRBJ2-7; D call uncertain. Germline lookup yields CDR1 SGDLS and CDR2 YYNGEE. This CDR3 contains 17 residues. V was trimmed by 4 bases and J by 1 base, leaving 21 bases between them. CDR3 sequence: CASSSGGGGDWSYEQYF. In DNA, the CDR3 is TGTGCCAGCAGCTCAGGCGGTGGTGGAGATTGGTCCTACGAGCAGTACTTC. The full variable domain, completed using reference TRBV9 and TRBJ2-7, is DSGVTQTPKHLITATGQRVTLRCSPRSGDLSVYWYQQSLDQGLQFLIQYYNGEERAKGNILERFSAQQFPDLHSELNLSSLELGDSALYFCASSSGGGGDWSYEQYFGPGTRLTVT.

CDR3 sequence reads: CASSLKGANTEAFF. As DNA, the CDR3 is TGTGCCAGCAGTTTAAAGGGCGCGAACACTGAAGCTTTCTTT. This chain uses TRBV27 with TRBJ1-1, with D uncertain. The length of the CDR3 is 14 residues. V was cut by 2 bases and J by 1 base, with 8 bases left in between. The V gene's germline CDR1 is MNHEY and CDR2 SMNVEV (reference sequence).

This chain connects TRBV5-1 to TRBJ2-2; D not resolved. CDR1 SGHRS and CDR2 YFSETQ come from the germline V gene. The CDR3 is 15 amino acids. Trimming shortened V by 0 bases and J by 5 bases, and 11 bases separated the two germline ends. The CDR3 spells CASSLEAVGTGELFF. Written as DNA, the CDR3 is TGCGCCAGCAGCTTGGAGGCAGTGGGGACCGGGGAGCTGTTTTTT.

J is TRBJ2-5 and V is TRBV2, with TRBD1 as a possible D gene (6 bases). Trimming removed 6 bases from V and 2 bases from J, with 13 bases in between. The germline V gene encodes CDR1 SNHLY and CDR2 FYNNEI. The CDR3 length is 14 residues. The CDR3 sequence is CASRKQGRQETQYF. The CDR3 DNA sequence: TGTGCCAGCAGGAAACAGGGAAGGCAAGAGACCCAGTACTTC.

V and J are TRBV27 and TRBJ2-5, with D possibly TRBD2 on 7 matching bases. The closer fit of TRBJ2-7 to the DNA end suggests the J call may be wrong. Germline V lookup: CDR1 MNHEY, CDR2 SMNVEV (reference sequence). The CDR3 length is 15 residues. CDR3 loop: CASSPLGGAPYEQYF. The CDR3 coding sequence is TGTGCCAGCAGCCCCCTTGGGGGGGCCCCCTACGAGCAGTACTTC.

The count of this clone is one. The chain combines TRBV6-6 with TRBJ2-3; 11 bases map to TRBD1. Germline lookup yields CDR1 MNHNY and CDR2 SVGAGI (reference sequence). CDR3 size: 15 residues. After removal of 4 bases from V and 4 bases from J, the junction contained 4 bases not matched to a gene. DNA for the CDR3: TGTGCCAGCAGTTCCGGACAGGGGGCGGCAGATACGCAGTATTTT. Encoded protein: CASSSGQGAADTQYF.

As to this clone: Within the sample, other DNA sequences also encode this same CDR3. The chain combines TRBV28 with TRBJ2-6, with D perhaps matching TRBD1 (5 bases). This CDR3 is 15 amino acids long. Trimming cost V 5 bases and J 1 base, with 9 bases left between them. The germline V gene encodes CDR1 MDHEN and CDR2 SYDVKM. The DNA of the CDR3 is TGTGCCAGCAGTCCTCCAGGGTCTGGGGCCAACGTCCTGACTTTC. This sequence encodes CASSPPGSGANVLTF.

This rearrangement joins TRBV29-1 to TRBJ2-1; no firm D call. V was pared by 1 base and J by 4 bases, with 5 bases between. The V gene's germline CDR1 is SQVTM and CDR2 ANQGSEA. The CDR3 sequence is 12 residues long. The CDR3 region is CSVEGGYNEQFF. As DNA, the CDR3 is TGCAGCGTTGAAGGGGGTTACAATGAGCAGTTCTTC.

The chain has TRBV7-2 and TRBJ1-1; D remains ambiguous. Trimming took 1 base from V and 5 from J, leaving 8 bases between them. CDR3 length equals 13 residues. The germline CDR1 and CDR2 sequences are SGHTA and FQGNSA. DNA of the CDR3: TGTGCCAGCAGCTTAGGGCGAGTTACTGAAGCTTTCTTT. Translated: CASSLGRVTEAFF. Based on the CDR3 plus reference TRBV7-2 and TRBJ1-1, the full variable domain is GAGVSQSPSNKVTEKGKDVELRCDPISGHTALYWYRQSLGQGLEFLIYFQGNSAPDKSGLPSDRFSAERTGGSVSTLTIQRTQQEDSAVYLCASSLGRVTEAFFGQGTRLTVV.

The chain has TRBV5-5 and TRBJ2-1; a possible D gene is TRBD2 (6 bases). Germline assignment: CDR1 SGHKS and CDR2 YYEKEE (reference sequence). V gave up 0 bases and J gave up 7 bases, with 8 bases separating them. The CDR3 runs to 13 residues. CDR3 nucleotides: TGTGCCAGCAGCTTGGCTGCGGGAAATGAGCAGTTCTTC. This encodes CASSLAAGNEQFF.

This clone was recorded once. The V gene is TRBV5-4, the J gene TRBJ2-3, with 7 bases identical to TRBD2. CDR1 and CDR2 from the germline V gene are SGHNT and YYREEE (reference sequence). The ends lost 2 bases at V and 2 bases at J; junction bases unmatched: 5. CDR3 length equals 15 residues. The CDR3 DNA reads TGTGCCAGCAGCTTAGCGGGGAGCTACACAGATACGCAGTATTTT. The encoded protein is CASSLAGSYTDTQYF.